The 16 T cell receptor beta chains reported below all come from one sample, sequenced in a study of CD8 T cells in ankylosing spondylitis. TCRdb re-called the 5' RACE reads through MiXCR, storing one row per CDR3 protein. The sample comprises approximately 200,000 distinct CDR3 sequences, roughly 13% of which are singletons, and more than 15% rests with the top ten. Sequenced sample: blood, either unsorted or a sorted T cell fraction (not recorded which). The receptors here all came from a male donor with ankylosing spondylitis or in good health (not recorded which).

The table lists this clonotype with a few counts. This sequence joins TRBV18 and TRBJ1-4; 8 positions agree with TRBD1. Trimming removed 2 bases from V and 5 bases from J; junction bases left unmatched: 4. In germline, CDR1 is KGHSH, CDR2 LQKENI. CDR3 length: 15 residues. DNA for the CDR3: TGTGCCAGCTCACCATGGACAGGGCTGAATGAAAAACTGTTTTTT. Residues: CASSPWTGLNEKLFF.

This clonotype was detected a few times. CDR3 in amino acids: CASSWTEGADTQYF. In nucleotides, the CDR3 is TGTGCCAGCAGCTGGACTGAGGGGGCAGATACGCAGTATTTT. This chain connects TRBV5-5 to TRBJ2-3, with D tentatively TRBD1 (6 bases). Looked up from germline, CDR1 is SGHKS and CDR2 is YYEKEE (reference sequence). The CDR3 covers 14 residues. V was cut by 3 bases and J by 4 bases, with 12 bases left in between.

The chain recombines TRBV28 with TRBJ2-6, with a possible D match to TRBD2 (6 bases). This CDR3 is built from 17 residues. V was cut by 7 bases and J by 2 bases, with 18 bases left in between. Germline V CDR1 and CDR2: MDHEN, SYDVKM. This chain's CDR3 is CASNLRDFPPGANVLTF. CDR3 nucleotides: TGTGCCAGCAATCTTCGGGACTTCCCCCCTGGGGCCAACGTCCTGACTTTC.

This clonotype was seen more than once but under ten times. The rearrangement joins TRBV24-1 to TRBJ2-1, with 7 bases lining up with TRBD1. CDR3 length: 14 residues. The ends lost 6 bases at V and 6 bases at J; junction bases unmatched: 7. Germline CDR1 reads KGHDR; CDR2 reads SFDVKD. Here the CDR3 reads CATSNSDRANEQFF. The CDR3 nucleotides read TGTGCCACCAGTAATTCAGACAGGGCCAATGAGCAGTTCTTC.

The V call is TRBV10-3, the J call TRBJ1-1; TRBD1 might be the D (5 bases). This CDR3 is built from 15 residues. Germline CDR1 and CDR2: ENHRY and SYGVKD. V was trimmed by 1 base and J by 0 bases, leaving 9 bases between them. The CDR3 nucleotides read TGTGCCATCAGTGAGTACCCAGGGATGAACACTGAAGCTTTCTTT. Translation gives CAISEYPGMNTEAFF.

In this sample, this clonotype turned up many times. The chain employs TRBV29-1 and TRBJ2-5; 9 bases map to TRBD1. This CDR3 spans 15 amino acids. The germline V gene encodes CDR1 SQVTM and CDR2 ANQGSEA. J was trimmed by 1 base and V by 8 bases; bases with no gene match: 11. In DNA form, the CDR3 reads TGCAGCTATTGGGGACAGGGTAAGGGCCAAGAGACCCAGTACTTC. Translated, it gives CSYWGQGKGQETQYF.

This clonotype occurred a few times. The chain has TRBV30 and TRBJ2-7; D is perhaps TRBD2 (5 bases). This CDR3 is built from 12 residues. CDR1 and CDR2 (germline): GTSNPN, SVGIG (reference sequence). V was trimmed by 4 bases and J by 8 bases, leaving 15 bases between them. In DNA form, the CDR3 reads TGTGCCTGGATAGGACTGTCTGGACAGCAGTACTTC. Protein sequence: CAWIGLSGQQYF.

This clonotype was seen repeatedly, ten times or more. J is TRBJ2-3 and V is TRBV6-1; a weak D match, TRBD2 (5 bases). This CDR3 region has 13 residues. Trimming removed 8 bases from V and 2 bases from J, with 11 bases in between. Germline CDR1 is MNHNS and CDR2 is SASEGT. CDR3 sequence: CASGLFNTDTQYF. The DNA of the CDR3 is TGTGCCAGCGGACTGTTTAACACAGATACGCAGTATTTT.

The chain uses TRBV7-9 and TRBJ2-1, with D perhaps TRBD2 (5 bases). Germline-derived CDR1 and CDR2 are SEHNR and FQNEAQ (reference sequence). V was trimmed by 1 base and J by 5 bases, leaving 15 bases between them. The CDR3 totals 16 residues. CDR3 DNA sequence: TGTGCCAGCAGCTTAGTGTCGGCTAGCCGCAACAATGAGCAGTTCTTC. It encodes CASSLVSASRNNEQFF.

The chain couples TRBV20-1 to TRBJ2-1; the D is unclear. Germline-derived CDR1 and CDR2 are DFQATT and SNEGSKA (reference sequence). Trimming took off 7 bases at V and 2 bases at J, with 12 bases between the two ends. This CDR3 is 13 amino acids long. This CDR3 reads CSVPKEPYNEQFF. The DNA for the CDR3 is TGCAGTGTCCCCAAGGAGCCCTACAATGAGCAGTTCTTC.

The chain couples TRBV7-1 to TRBJ2-2; 10 bases are a match to TRBD1. TRBV7-1 carries the ORF label, with uncertain function. The CDR3 runs 24 residues. V lost 3 bases, J lost 0 bases, and 25 bases stayed unmatched. The CDR3: CASSSRPGTGVKDPLLSNTGELFF. CDR3 nucleotide sequence: TGTGCCAGCAGCTCCCGTCCCGGGACAGGGGTTAAGGATCCCCTACTATCGAACACCGGGGAGCTGTTTTTT.

The CDR3: CASSWLAGPNEQFF. The CDR3 nucleotides read TGTGCCAGCAGCTGGCTAGCGGGACCCAATGAGCAGTTCTTC. V usage is TRBV7-9 and J usage is TRBJ2-1, with 9 bases fitting TRBD2. CDR3 size: 14 residues. Trimming removed 4 bases from V and 6 bases from J; junction bases left unmatched: 4. The germline V gene encodes CDR1 SEHNR and CDR2 FQNEAQ (reference sequence).

This clonotype was recorded a few times. The rearrangement links TRBV7-9 to TRBJ2-1; a possible D gene is TRBD1 (6 bases). V was shortened by 0 bases and J by 8 bases, with 14 bases between the two germline ends. Germline loops: CDR1 SEHNR, CDR2 FQNEAQ (reference sequence). The CDR3 loop spans 15 amino acids. Here the CDR3 reads CASSLAGQSTDEQFF. The CDR3 DNA follows: TGTGCCAGCAGCTTAGCCGGACAGTCTACGGATGAGCAGTTCTTC.

The chain couples TRBV7-9 to TRBJ2-7; a possible D gene is TRBD2 (5 bases). Germline CDR1 and CDR2: SEHNR and FQNEAQ (reference sequence). The CDR3 sequence is 13 residues long. Trimming took 7 bases from V and 0 from J, leaving 10 bases between them. The CDR3 protein is CASTRDSSYEQYF. CDR3 sequence (DNA): TGTGCCAGCACCCGGGATAGCTCCTACGAGCAGTACTTC.

The chain is built from TRBV7-9 and TRBJ2-3, with D perhaps TRBD1 or TRBD2 (5 bases each). Trimming pared 2 bases from V and 4 bases from J, leaving 13 bases between. This CDR3 has 15 amino acids. The germline CDR1 and CDR2 sequences are SEHNR and FQNEAQ (reference sequence). The CDR3 is CASSLRQGVPDTQYF. CDR3 nucleotide sequence: TGTGCCAGCAGCTTAAGGCAGGGAGTCCCAGATACGCAGTATTTT.

This clonotype has just a few counts. V is TRBV12-3 or TRBV12-4 and J is TRBJ1-2; D call uncertain. V was shortened by 6 bases and J by 3 bases, with 11 bases between the two germline ends. The length of the CDR3 is 13 residues. CDR3 nucleotides: TGTGCCAGCAGACCAGAGATTCACTATGGCTACACCTTC. Translation gives CASRPEIHYGYTF.